This TCR beta chain was profiled in a study of T cell responses to AZD1222 COVID-19 vaccine. Looking at the study overall: Recipients boosted at about 4 weeks or about 12 weeks are pooled.

Worth noting for this clone: What it binds is unknown.

CDR3 length: 12 amino acids. The germline V and J ends were trimmed by 3 bases and 4 bases, with 6 bases remaining between them. The germline gives CDR1 ENHRY, CDR2 SYGVKD. Here immunoSEQ multiplex PCR was the method, and the copy in TCRdb shows in-frame clones only, minus some. This sample yields 130,000 or so clones, of which over 90% are seen a single time; 1.5% to 2% belongs to the top ten. Study-level results: Clonal diversity was possibly underestimated, and the donors were mostly white British, with more females. Spike-specific TCR depth and breadth grew after two AZD1222 doses. Repertoires were sampled only after the peak T cell response.

Sequencing was performed on peripheral blood, taken on day 0 of AZD1222 vaccination. The chain joins TRBV10-3 to TRBJ1-2; D perhaps matches TRBD1 (5 bases). The receptor comes from an adult in good health. CDR3 in DNA: TGTGCCATCAGTGAACAGGCCTATGGCTACACCTTC. Protein: CAISEQAYGYTF.